One and the same sample provided the 13 T cell receptor beta chains below, sequenced in a study of control samples from healthy donors and cancer patients. The data were produced by immunoSEQ multiplex PCR, yet TCRdb's version contains in-frame clones alone and is incomplete. The sample includes 130,000 or so clones, roughly 94% of them seen just once. The source material was PBMCs. The receptors derive from a man in his 60s with colorectal cancer.

The chain joins TRBV2 to TRBJ1-4, with D uncertain. Germline CDR1 and CDR2: SNHLY and FYNNEI. Between the trimmed V and J ends, which lost 7 bases and 0 bases, there was a span of 9 bases. The CDR3 runs to 14 residues. The CDR3, as DNA: TGTGCCAGCAACTACAGAGCAACTAATGAAAAACTGTTTTTT. It yields the protein CASNYRATNEKLFF.

This clone appeared once. The V gene is TRBV4-3, the J gene TRBJ2-7; 10 positions agree with TRBD1. The CDR3 totals 15 residues. V was pared by 3 bases and J by 5 bases, with 7 bases of the junction left unmatched. The germline CDR1 and CDR2 sequences are LGHNA and YSLEER. The DNA of the CDR3 is TGCGCCAGCAGCCAGGACAGGGGGAGGTTACACGAGCAGTACTTC. Amino acid sequence: CASSQDRGRLHEQYF.

The genes are TRBV5-1 and TRBJ1-4; D perhaps matches TRBD1 (6 bases). The CDR3 length is 16 residues. V dropped 0 bases and J dropped 2 bases, with 11 bases sitting between them. The germline CDR1 and CDR2 sequences are SGHRS and YFSETQ. The CDR3 DNA sequence: TGCGCCAGCAGCTTGGAGGGGGGAGACACTAATGAAAAACTGTTTTTT. The encoded protein is CASSLEGGDTNEKLFF.

The chain recombines TRBV14 with TRBJ2-2, with D possibly TRBD2 on 5 matching bases. Germline CDR1 SGHDN, CDR2 FVKESK. Trimming took 2 bases from V and 4 from J, leaving 11 bases between them. The CDR3 spans 15 residues. CDR3 sequence reads: CASSQPGKGTGELFF. In nucleotides, the CDR3 is TGTGCCAGCAGCCAACCGGGGAAAGGCACCGGGGAGCTGTTTTTT.

This clone occurred once. The rearrangement joins TRBV18 to TRBJ1-2; a weak D match, TRBD1 (6 bases). In germline, CDR1 is KGHSH, CDR2 LQKENI. The CDR3 runs 15 residues. The V end lost 3 bases, the J end lost 8 bases, and 19 bases lay between the germline ends. The CDR3 protein is CASSPGQSGVGGYTF. The CDR3 DNA reads as TGTGCCAGCTCACCCGGCCAATCAGGGGTAGGAGGCTACACCTTC.

This chain's CDR3 is CSVETGGGKNTDTQYF. CDR3 nucleotides: TGCAGCGTTGAGACGGGCGGGGGGAAGAATACAGATACGCAGTATTTT. J is TRBJ2-3 and V is TRBV29-1; 8 positions agree with TRBD2. Germline CDR1 reads SQVTM; CDR2 reads ANQGSEA. The CDR3 runs 16 residues. With V trimmed by 3 bases and J by 3 bases, 11 bases remained unmatched.

This rearrangement joins TRBV7-9 to TRBJ1-6, with 8 bases fitting TRBD1. V lost 3 bases, J lost 4 bases, and 14 bases stayed unmatched. CDR1 SEHNR and CDR2 FQNEAQ come from the germline V gene (reference sequence). The length of the CDR3 is 19 residues. CDR3 protein: CASSFRAQGASRYNSPLHF. CDR3 coding DNA: TGTGCCAGCAGCTTCAGGGCCCAGGGGGCTAGTAGATATAATTCACCCCTCCACTTT.

The gene calls are TRBV3-1 (or the pseudogene TRBV3-2) and TRBJ1-2, with a weak D call TRBD1 (5 bases). CDR1 is LGHDT and CDR2 is YNNKEL in the germline V gene (reference sequence). V was trimmed by 4 bases and J by 6 bases, leaving 12 bases between them. CDR3 length equals 13 residues. As DNA, the CDR3 is TGTGCCAGCAGCCCGCAGGGTGGAGATGGCTACACCTTC. Its protein is CASSPQGGDGYTF.

As for this clone: Distinct nucleotide sequences in the sample also encode this CDR3. The chain couples TRBV3-1 (or the pseudogene TRBV3-2) to TRBJ1-3, with D hard to call. Looked up from germline, CDR1 is LGHDT and CDR2 is YNNKEL (reference sequence). Trimming left V 1 base short and J 0 bases short, with 4 bases between. There are 14 residues in the CDR3. Here the CDR3 reads CASSQAVSGNTIYF. DNA for the CDR3: TGTGCCAGCAGCCAAGCCGTCTCTGGAAACACCATATATTTT.

This clone was recorded once. The chain recombines TRBV4-2 with TRBJ1-2; D might be TRBD1 (5 bases). V dropped 0 bases and J dropped 4 bases, with 12 bases sitting between them. The CDR3 length is 15 residues. Germline values: CDR1 LGHNA, CDR2 YNFKEQ. CDR3 DNA: TGTGCCAGCAGCCAAGACGGGGGTCGGGGCTATGGCTACACCTTC. It is translated as CASSQDGGRGYGYTF.

This clone was seen once. The gene calls are TRBV5-8 and TRBJ2-3; 10 nucleotides match TRBD1. Per germline, CDR1 SGHTS and CDR2 YDEGEE. The J segment lost 4 bases and the V segment lost 4 bases, leaving 9 bases of the junction unmatched. The length of the CDR3 is 16 residues. The CDR3 DNA is TGTGCCAGCAGCACCCGGACAGGGGGATTGGCAGATACGCAGTATTTT. This translates into CASSTRTGGLADTQYF.

The chain links TRBV19 to TRBJ2-3; the match to TRBD2 covers 8 bases. Germline V gene sequence: CDR1 LNHDA, CDR2 SQIVND (reference sequence). This CDR3 spans 15 amino acids. J lost 6 bases, V lost 3 bases, and 8 bases had no gene match. In DNA form, the CDR3 reads TGTGCCAGTAGTATCCGAAGCGGGGGTCCCGATACGCAGTATTTT. This translates into CASSIRSGGPDTQYF.

This clone was seen just once. V usage is TRBV6-5 and J usage is TRBJ1-1; D is undetermined. In germline, CDR1 is MNHEY, CDR2 SVGAGI. The CDR3 is made up of 12 amino acids. With 6 bases removed from V and 0 bases from J, the gap between germline ends came to 5 bases. The CDR3 DNA follows: TGTGCCAGCAGCAACTTGAACACTGAAGCTTTCTTT. This encodes CASSNLNTEAFF.